This note documents a single T cell receptor beta chain sequence. Its antigen is currently not known. It has no much larger one-base neighbor in the sample; base qualities were not kept. The record originates from a study of CD8 T cells in ankylosing spondylitis (dated by TCRdb to 2016 to 2017). With respect to the entire study: T cell receptor beta repertoires were profiled in healthy donors and ankylosing spondylitis patients so that disease-linked TCR variants could be found. The full study cohort was made up of about 24 ankylosing spondylitis patients and roughly 98 healthy donors. Peripheral blood was sampled, and synovial fluid was additionally collected from ankylosing spondylitis patients.

Sequencing was carried out with an Illumina HiSeq 2500. Quantitative 5'-RACE with molecular barcodes was used to prepare TCR beta libraries. On the authors' methods: Disease-linked TCR variants were identified with a new computational method built on a probabilistic model of VDJ rearrangement. Through fastp at Q25 and MiXCR, TCRdb rebuilt clones from the public reads, retaining in-frame beta chains. Rows with a matching CDR3 protein are joined into one entry that keeps the most common DNA and genes. Clone size and V and J calls follow TCRdb, not the original study. The sample yields some 800,000 distinct CDR3 sequences; about an eighth were counted once. About 0.5% of the sample goes to the ten largest clones. Points the paper makes about the study in general: Some TCR beta motif variants had previously been reported in synovial fluid and blood of reactive arthritis patients, which suggested common disease-initiation mechanisms. A TCR beta motif of seven or eight highly homologous amino acid variants appeared characteristic of blood from ankylosing spondylitis patients. The disease-linked clones showed a CD8+ phenotype and occurred at relatively low frequencies in peripheral blood. According to the report, matched synovial fluid samples from ankylosing spondylitis patients were significantly enriched for the disease-linked clones.

The receptor's source is a male donor with ankylosing spondylitis. Sequenced sample: blood, either unsorted or a sorted T cell fraction (not recorded which).

The CDR3 protein: CSARKRTGADEQFF. The DNA sequence is as follows: TGCAGTGCTAGGAAAAGGACAGGGGCCGATGAGCAGTTCTTC. The chain was built from TRBV20-1 and TRBJ2-1; 9 bases in between match TRBD1. The CDR3 has 14 amino acids, counting the end cysteine and phenylalanine. Only the CDR3 DNA stays, 42 bases, in frame from base 1. From the germline V gene (reference sequence), CDR1 is DFQATT and CDR2 is SNEGSKA. V loses 3 bases at its end and J loses 8 bases; junction bases beyond the gene matches: 8.